This T cell receptor (beta chain) was observed in a study of OX40 agonist ivuxolimab in advanced cancers. Profiled with immunoSEQ multiplex PCR; TCRdb holds only in-frame clones, not every one. The sample records 48,000 or so clones, around nine tenths being singletons. Anyone with autoimmune disease history or systemic immunosuppression was excluded. V lost 4 bases, J lost 1 base, and 3 bases stayed unmatched. The CDR3 totals 16 residues. Germline-derived CDR1 and CDR2 are SGHAT and FQNNGV. The TCR sequence derives from an adult with an advanced solid tumor such as melanoma, head and neck, liver or kidney cancer. This specimen consisted of CD4+ or CD8+ T cells sorted from blood, obtained in a trial of the OX40 agonist ivuxolimab. The chain joins TRBV11-2 to TRBJ2-3; 12 positions match TRBD2. The CDR3 nucleotides are TGTGCCAGCAGCTCTAGACTAGCGGGGGGCACAGATACGCAGTATTTT. Its translation is CASSSRLAGGTDTQYF.